The 7 T cell receptor beta chains given below trace back to one sample, sequenced in a study of blood T cells in healthy people across ages (dated by TCRdb to about 2015). Library creation used 5' RACE. The run used an Illumina HiSeq 2500. A second PCR of about 7 to 12 cycles was run with a J-beta primer mix and a sample-barcoded 5' primer. The public reads were quality trimmed at Q25 with fastp and then assembled into clones with MiXCR by TCRdb, keeping productive beta chains. Each entry merges the rows of one CDR3 protein and shows their most common DNA and genes. In this sample the table shows approximately 850,000 distinct CDR3 sequences, nearly 60% of which occur a single time. The ten top clones hold over 20% of the sample. Sequenced: blood. Every receptor here comes from a man aged 25-45 years in good health.

This sequence joins TRBV5-1 and TRBJ2-4; D not resolved. The CDR3 has 14 residues. The germline gives CDR1 SGHRS, CDR2 YFSETQ. The V end was cut by 0 bases, the J end by 9 bases, with 13 bases between. CDR3 sequence (DNA): TGCGCCAGCAGCTTGGCCCAAGCGCGTACCATTCAGTACTTC. It yields the protein CASSLAQARTIQYF.

This sequence joins TRBV9 and TRBJ1-2; D gene ambiguous. Germline CDR1 SGDLS, CDR2 YYNGEE. The V gene lost 3 bases and the J gene lost 8 bases, with 8 bases spanning the gap. The CDR3 covers 11 residues. CDR3 sequence reads: CASSALGGYTF. Written as DNA, the CDR3 is TGTGCCAGCAGCGCCCTCGGCGGCTACACCTTC.

Only one count was recorded for this clonotype. The chain joins TRBV6-2 or TRBV6-3 to TRBJ2-1; TRBD2 matches 7 bases. Germline V gives CDR1 MNHEY, CDR2 SVGEGT. V lost 6 bases and J lost 3; bases outside the gene matches: 8. The CDR3 is 15 amino acids. The CDR3 loop is CASSPLPSGYNEQFF. The CDR3, as DNA: TGTGCCAGCAGCCCTCTGCCTAGCGGCTACAATGAGCAGTTCTTC.

This clonotype was recorded at least ten times. The V and J genes are TRBV29-1 and TRBJ2-3; 10 nucleotides line up with TRBD2. Germline CDR1 and CDR2: SQVTM and ANQGSEA. V gave up 0 bases and J gave up 2 bases; unmatched junction bases: 8. The CDR3 runs to 17 residues. The chain's CDR3 is CSVEDSGGKFITDTQYF. The DNA of the CDR3 is TGCAGCGTTGAAGATAGCGGGGGGAAGTTTATCACAGATACGCAGTATTTT.

V usage is TRBV4-1 and J usage is TRBJ2-1; D uncertain. V shed 4 bases and J shed 5 bases, with 15 bases lying between them. Germline assignment: CDR1 MGHRA and CDR2 YSYEKL. This CDR3 has 15 amino acids. The CDR3 region is CASSPRWAVNNEQFF. CDR3 sequence (DNA): TGCGCCAGCAGCCCCCGATGGGCAGTAAACAATGAGCAGTTCTTC.

The genes are TRBV20-1 and TRBJ2-7; D is ambiguous. CDR1 DFQATT and CDR2 SNEGSKA come from the germline V gene (reference sequence). The CDR3 consists of 14 residues. The V gene lost 3 bases and the J gene lost 4 bases, with 16 bases spanning the gap. The CDR3 sequence: CSASLLLAPYEQYF. The CDR3 DNA is TGCAGTGCTAGCCTTCTGTTGGCACCTTACGAGCAGTACTTC.

For the CDR3, the DNA is TGCAGTGCAACATTGCAGGGAAAAGAGACCCAGTACTTC. Translation gives CSATLQGKETQYF. The V call is TRBV20-1, the J call TRBJ2-7; D might be TRBD1 (5 bases). Near its end, the DNA agrees better with TRBJ2-5, so the J call may be wrong. Germline CDR1 and CDR2: DFQATT and SNEGSKA (reference sequence). The CDR3 runs to 13 residues.